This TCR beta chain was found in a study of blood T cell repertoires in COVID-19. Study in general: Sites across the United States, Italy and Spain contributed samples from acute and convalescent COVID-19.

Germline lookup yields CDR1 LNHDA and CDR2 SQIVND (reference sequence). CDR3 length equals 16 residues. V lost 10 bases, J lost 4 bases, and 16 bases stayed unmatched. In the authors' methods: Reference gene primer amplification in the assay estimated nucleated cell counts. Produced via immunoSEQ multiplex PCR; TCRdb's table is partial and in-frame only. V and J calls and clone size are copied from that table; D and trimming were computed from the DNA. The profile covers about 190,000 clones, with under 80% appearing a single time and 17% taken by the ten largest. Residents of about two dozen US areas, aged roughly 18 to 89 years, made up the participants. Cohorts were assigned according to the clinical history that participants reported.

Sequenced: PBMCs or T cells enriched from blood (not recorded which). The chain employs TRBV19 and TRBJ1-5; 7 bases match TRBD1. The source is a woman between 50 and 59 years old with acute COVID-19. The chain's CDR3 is CATNLGTANSNQPQHF. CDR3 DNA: TGTGCCACCAACCTCGGGACAGCCAATTCGAATCAGCCCCAGCATTTT.